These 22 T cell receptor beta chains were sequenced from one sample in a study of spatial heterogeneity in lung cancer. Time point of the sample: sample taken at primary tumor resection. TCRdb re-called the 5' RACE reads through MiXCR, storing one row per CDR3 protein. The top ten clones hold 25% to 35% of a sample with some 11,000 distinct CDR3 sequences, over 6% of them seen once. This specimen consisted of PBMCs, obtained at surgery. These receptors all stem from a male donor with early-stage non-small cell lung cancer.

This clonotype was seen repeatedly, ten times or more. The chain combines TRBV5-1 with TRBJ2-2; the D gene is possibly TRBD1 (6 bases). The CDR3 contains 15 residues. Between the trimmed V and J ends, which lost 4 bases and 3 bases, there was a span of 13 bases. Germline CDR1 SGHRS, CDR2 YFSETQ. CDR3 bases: TGCGCCAGCAGCCGTGGACAGACGGACACCGGGGAGCTGTTTTTT. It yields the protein CASSRGQTDTGELFF.

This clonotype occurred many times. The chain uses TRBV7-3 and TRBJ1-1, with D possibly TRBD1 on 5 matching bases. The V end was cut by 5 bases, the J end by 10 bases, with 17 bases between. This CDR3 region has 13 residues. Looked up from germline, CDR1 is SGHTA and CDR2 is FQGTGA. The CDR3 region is CASSLGTDRPAFF. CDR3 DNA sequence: TGTGCCAGCAGCCTGGGGACCGATCGGCCAGCTTTCTTT. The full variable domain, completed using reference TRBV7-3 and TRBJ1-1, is GAGVSQTPSNKVTEKGKYVELRCDPISGHTALYWYRQSLGQGPEFLIYFQGTGAADDSGLPNDRFFAVRPEGSVSTLKIQRTERGDSAVYLCASSLGTDRPAFFGQGTRLTVV.

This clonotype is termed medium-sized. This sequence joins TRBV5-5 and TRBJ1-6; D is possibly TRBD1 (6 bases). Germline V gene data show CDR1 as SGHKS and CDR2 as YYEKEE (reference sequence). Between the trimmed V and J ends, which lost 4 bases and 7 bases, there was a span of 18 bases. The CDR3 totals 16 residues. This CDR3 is CASSAPPGHLNSPLHF. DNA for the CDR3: TGTGCCAGCAGCGCCCCCCCGGGACACCTCAATTCACCCCTCCACTTT.

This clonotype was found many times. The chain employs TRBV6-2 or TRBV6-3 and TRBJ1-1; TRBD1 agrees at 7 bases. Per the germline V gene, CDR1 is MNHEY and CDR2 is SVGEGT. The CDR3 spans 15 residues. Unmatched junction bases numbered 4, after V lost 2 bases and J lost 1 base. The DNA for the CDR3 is TGTGCCAGCAGTTACACCGGGACAGCGAACACTGAAGCTTTCTTT. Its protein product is CASSYTGTANTEAFF.

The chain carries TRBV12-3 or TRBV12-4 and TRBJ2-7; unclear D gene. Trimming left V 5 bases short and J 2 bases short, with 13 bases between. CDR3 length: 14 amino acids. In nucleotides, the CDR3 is TGTGCCAGCAGTCCGTGGACGGGCACCTACGAGCAGTACTTC. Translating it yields CASSPWTGTYEQYF.

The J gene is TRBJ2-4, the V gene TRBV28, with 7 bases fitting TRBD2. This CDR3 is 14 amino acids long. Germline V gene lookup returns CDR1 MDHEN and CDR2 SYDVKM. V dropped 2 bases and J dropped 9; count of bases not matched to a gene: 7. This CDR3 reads CASSLRGGRSIQYF. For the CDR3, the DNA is TGTGCCAGCAGTTTAAGGGGCGGGAGAAGCATTCAGTACTTC.

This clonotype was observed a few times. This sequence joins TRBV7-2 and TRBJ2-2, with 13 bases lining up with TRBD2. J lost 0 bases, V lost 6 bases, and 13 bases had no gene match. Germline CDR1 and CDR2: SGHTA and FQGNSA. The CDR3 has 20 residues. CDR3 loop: CASRPPGTSGKNANTGELFF. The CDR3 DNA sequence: TGTGCCAGCAGGCCCCCTGGGACTAGCGGGAAGAACGCGAACACCGGGGAGCTGTTTTTT. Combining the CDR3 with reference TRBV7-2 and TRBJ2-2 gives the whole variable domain GAGVSQSPSNKVTEKGKDVELRCDPISGHTALYWYRQSLGQGLEFLIYFQGNSAPDKSGLPSDRFSAERTGGSVSTLTIQRTQQEDSAVYLCASRPPGTSGKNANTGELFFGEGSRLTVL.

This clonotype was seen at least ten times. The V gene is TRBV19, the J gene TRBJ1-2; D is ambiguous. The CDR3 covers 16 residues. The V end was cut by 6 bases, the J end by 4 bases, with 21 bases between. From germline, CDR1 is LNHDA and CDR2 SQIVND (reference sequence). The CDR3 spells CASRRTRGGESYGYTF. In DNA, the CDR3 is TGTGCCAGTAGAAGGACTCGGGGTGGTGAATCCTATGGCTACACCTTC.

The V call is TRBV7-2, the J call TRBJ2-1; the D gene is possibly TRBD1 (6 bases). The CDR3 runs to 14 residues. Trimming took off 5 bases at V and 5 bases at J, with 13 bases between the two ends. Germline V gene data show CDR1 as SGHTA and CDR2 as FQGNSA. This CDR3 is CASSPDSFNNEQFF. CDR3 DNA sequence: TGTGCCAGCAGCCCGGACAGTTTTAACAATGAGCAGTTCTTC.

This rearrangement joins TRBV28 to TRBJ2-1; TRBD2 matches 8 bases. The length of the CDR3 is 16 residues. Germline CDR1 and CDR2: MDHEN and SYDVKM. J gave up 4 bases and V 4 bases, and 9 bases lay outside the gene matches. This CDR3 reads CASSYPWPSGYNEQFF. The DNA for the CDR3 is TGTGCCAGCAGTTACCCCTGGCCTAGCGGGTACAATGAGCAGTTCTTC. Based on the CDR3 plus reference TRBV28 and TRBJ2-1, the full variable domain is DVKVTQSSRYLVKRTGEKVFLECVQDMDHENMFWYRQDPGLGLRLIYFSYDVKMKEKGDIPEGYSVSREKKERFSLILESASTNQTSMYLCASSYPWPSGYNEQFFGPGTRLTVL.

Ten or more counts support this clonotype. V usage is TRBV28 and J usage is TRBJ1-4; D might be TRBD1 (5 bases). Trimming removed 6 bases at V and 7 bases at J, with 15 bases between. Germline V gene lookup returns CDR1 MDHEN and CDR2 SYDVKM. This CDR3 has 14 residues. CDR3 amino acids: CASRGTTRGEKLFF. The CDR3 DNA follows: TGTGCCAGCAGGGGGACGACGAGGGGTGAAAAACTGTTTTTT.

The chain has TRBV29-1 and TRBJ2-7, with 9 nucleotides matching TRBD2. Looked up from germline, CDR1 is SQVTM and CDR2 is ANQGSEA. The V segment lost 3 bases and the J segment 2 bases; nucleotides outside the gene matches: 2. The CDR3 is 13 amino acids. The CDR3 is CSVEVAGAYEQYF. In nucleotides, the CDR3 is TGCAGCGTTGAGGTAGCGGGAGCCTACGAGCAGTACTTC.

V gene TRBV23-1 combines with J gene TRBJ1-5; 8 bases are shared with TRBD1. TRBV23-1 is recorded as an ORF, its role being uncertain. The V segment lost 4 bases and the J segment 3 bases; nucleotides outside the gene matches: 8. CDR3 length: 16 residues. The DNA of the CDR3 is TGCGCCAGCAGTCGGTTGGACAGGGCGAACAATCAGCCCCAGCATTTT. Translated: CASSRLDRANNQPQHF.

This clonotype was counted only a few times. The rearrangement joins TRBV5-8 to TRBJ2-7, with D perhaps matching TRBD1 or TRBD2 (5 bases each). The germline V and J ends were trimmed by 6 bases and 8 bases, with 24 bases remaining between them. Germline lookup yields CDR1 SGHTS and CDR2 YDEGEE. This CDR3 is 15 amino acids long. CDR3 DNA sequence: TGTGCCAGCATCCTAGGGGTTACTCCTGCCGGGAAGCAGTACTTC. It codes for CASILGVTPAGKQYF.

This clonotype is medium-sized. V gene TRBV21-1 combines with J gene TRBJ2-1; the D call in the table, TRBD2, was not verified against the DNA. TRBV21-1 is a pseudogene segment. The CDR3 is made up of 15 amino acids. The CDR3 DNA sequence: TGTGCCAGCAGCAAAGCGCTGGTCCACAGCGGAGAGCAGTTCTTC. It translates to CASSKALVHSGEQFF.

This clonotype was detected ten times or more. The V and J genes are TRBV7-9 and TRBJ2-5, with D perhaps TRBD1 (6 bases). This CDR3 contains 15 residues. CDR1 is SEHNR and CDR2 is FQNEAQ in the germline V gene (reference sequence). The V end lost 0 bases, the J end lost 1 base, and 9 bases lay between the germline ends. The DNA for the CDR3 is TGTGCCAGCAGCTTAGCGGACAGCCGCCAAGAGACCCAGTACTTC. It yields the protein CASSLADSRQETQYF.

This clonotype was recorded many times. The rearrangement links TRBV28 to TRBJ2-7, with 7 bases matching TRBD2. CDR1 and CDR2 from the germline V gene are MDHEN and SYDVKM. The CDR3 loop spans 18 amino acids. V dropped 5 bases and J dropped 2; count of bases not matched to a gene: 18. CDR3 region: CASSVGEHGLGATYEQYF. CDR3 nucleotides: TGTGCCAGCAGTGTAGGGGAACACGGACTAGGGGCAACCTACGAGCAGTACTTC.

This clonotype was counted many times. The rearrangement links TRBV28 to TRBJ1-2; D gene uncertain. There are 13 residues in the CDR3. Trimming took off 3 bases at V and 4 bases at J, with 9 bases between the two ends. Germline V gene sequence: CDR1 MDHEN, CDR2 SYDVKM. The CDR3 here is CASSFGGGYGYTF. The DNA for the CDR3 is TGTGCCAGCAGTTTTGGAGGCGGCTATGGCTACACCTTC.

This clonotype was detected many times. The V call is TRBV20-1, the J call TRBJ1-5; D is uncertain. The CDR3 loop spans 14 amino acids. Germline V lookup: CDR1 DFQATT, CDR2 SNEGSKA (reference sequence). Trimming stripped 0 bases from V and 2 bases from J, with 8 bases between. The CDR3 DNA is TGCAGTGCTAGAGATCGGAGGGGCAATCAGCCCCAGCATTTT. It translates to CSARDRRGNQPQHF.

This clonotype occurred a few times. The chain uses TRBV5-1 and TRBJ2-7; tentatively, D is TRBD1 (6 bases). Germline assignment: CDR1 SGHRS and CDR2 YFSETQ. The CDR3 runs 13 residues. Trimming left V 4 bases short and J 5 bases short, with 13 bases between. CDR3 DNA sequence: TGCGCCAGCAGCCAGGGACATCTTGACGAGCAGTACTTC. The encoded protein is CASSQGHLDEQYF.

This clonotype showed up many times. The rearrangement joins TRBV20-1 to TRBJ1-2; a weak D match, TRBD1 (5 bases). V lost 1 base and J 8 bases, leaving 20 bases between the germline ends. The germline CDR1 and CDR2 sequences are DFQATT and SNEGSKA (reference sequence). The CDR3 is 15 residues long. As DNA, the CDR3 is TGCAGTGCTAGAGTGGGGACGGAGACCTCAAGGGGCTACACCTTC. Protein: CSARVGTETSRGYTF.

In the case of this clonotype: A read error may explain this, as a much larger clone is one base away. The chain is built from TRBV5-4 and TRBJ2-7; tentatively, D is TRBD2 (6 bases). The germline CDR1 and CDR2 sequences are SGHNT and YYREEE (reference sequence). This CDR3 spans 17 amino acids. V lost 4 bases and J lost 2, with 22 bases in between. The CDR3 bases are TGTGCCAGCAGCGGCAGCGGGTCGGGACGGCGAGCCTACGAGCAGTACTTC. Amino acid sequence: CASSGSGSGRRAYEQYF.